The T cell receptor (beta chain) described here comes from a study of blood T cell repertoires in COVID-19. About the research overall: Researchers got acute and convalescent COVID-19 samples from the United States, Italy and Spain. Sources were T cells, B-cell-depleted T cells, or PBMCs; the material itself was cDNA or gDNA.

Under the authors' procedure: Reference gene primers were amplified, and this amplification served to estimate nucleated cell counts. Clones were sequenced by immunoSEQ multiplex PCR, and TCRdb holds only the in-frame ones, with some missing. For V, J and clone size, that table is used; D and trimming come from the DNA. This sample carries tens of thousands of clones, roughly 83% of them seen once, and the ten largest clones take about 4%. Deletions cut 2 bases from V and 3 bases from J, with 4 bases between. Germline CDR1 MNHNS, CDR2 SASEGT. This CDR3 has 12 residues. The chain recombines TRBV6-1 with TRBJ1-2; D ambiguous. The source is a man between 50 and 59 years old with active COVID-19. Sequences were obtained from peripheral blood. CDR3 protein: CASSESDYGYTF. The CDR3 DNA reads as TGTGCCAGCAGTGAATCGGACTATGGCTACACCTTC.